This T cell receptor beta chain stems from a study of control samples from healthy donors and cancer patients. This CDR3 contains 14 residues. The V gene lost 3 bases and the J gene lost 0 bases, with 9 bases spanning the gap. Germline V CDR1 and CDR2: GTSNPN, SVGIG (reference sequence). Clones were read by immunoSEQ multiplex PCR, and TCRdb kept only the in-frame ones, dropping some. The table shows roughly 160,000 clones, with 96% occurring only once. This TCR was recovered from a woman aged 25 to 39 in good health. Specimen: blood. V and J are TRBV30 and TRBJ1-5, with unresolved D. Written as DNA, the CDR3 is TGTGCCTGGAGCATGGGAAATAGCAATCAGCCCCAGCATTTT. It yields the protein CAWSMGNSNQPQHF.